This TCR beta chain stems from a study of cytomegalovirus exposure and HLA in healthy donors. Study-level results: Association with HLA alleles at 0.05 false discovery rate was found for 17,000 or so TCR beta sequences in a later analysis. Productive status was seen about 87% or about 30% of the time for most TCR beta V segments in an earlier analysis. In a later analysis, parvovirus B19, influenza, CMV and Epstein-Barr virus appeared linked to several top co-occurrence clusters. Among TCR sequences, most were rare, though some public TCRs appeared in many donors.

Both 60 Vbeta primers and 13 Jbeta primers went into the PCR. Only in-frame clones appear in the TCRdb table, and some are missing; sequencing was by immunoSEQ multiplex PCR. The sample lists 120,000 or so clones, roughly 87% seen once, with roughly 1.5% in the top ten. CDR1 and CDR2 from the germline V gene are MGHRA and YSYEKL. The CDR3 sequence is 16 residues long. V shed 0 bases and J 6 bases; nucleotides not matched to a gene: 7. For this clone: Its antigen is unidentified.

The source material was PBMCs. The sequence came from a young woman in good health and CMV-seronegative. V usage is TRBV4-1 and J usage is TRBJ2-1; 8 bases agree with TRBD2. The CDR3 DNA follows: TGCGCCAGCAGCCAAGATCGAGCGGGGGCTTTCAATGAGCAGTTCTTC. This codes for CASSQDRAGAFNEQFF.